This T cell receptor beta chain emerged from a study of blood T cell repertoires in COVID-19. On the study more broadly: Sample material is recorded as cDNA or gDNA derived from T cells, B-cell-depleted T cells, or PBMCs.

Looked up from germline, CDR1 is LGHNT and CDR2 is FRNRAP. The CDR3 sequence is 15 residues long. Between the trimmed V and J ends, which lost 1 base and 5 bases, there was a span of 15 bases. Authors' processing steps: Amplification with reference gene primers provided the estimates of nucleated cell counts. Here immunoSEQ multiplex PCR was the method, and the copy in TCRdb shows in-frame clones only, minus some. V and J calls and clone size follow that table, whereas D and trimming were derived from the DNA. The data hold fewer than 250,000 clones, with roughly 84% observed a single time. This clone appeared once. Participants reported their clinical history, and cohort assignment relied on those reports. Each exposed participant met a COVID-19 case in the 2 weeks preceding study entry.

This receptor was identified in a young woman who had been exposed to COVID-19. This sequence joins TRBV12-5 and TRBJ2-7, with D possibly matching TRBD2 (5 bases). Specimen: PBMCs or T cells enriched from blood (not recorded which). The CDR3 sequence is CASGLAIGENDEQYF. CDR3 DNA: TGTGCTAGTGGTTTGGCGATCGGGGAAAATGACGAGCAGTACTTC.